Listed below are T cell receptor beta chains from one sample, sequenced in a study of blood T cells in healthy people across ages. TCRdb redid the calling of the 5' RACE reads with MiXCR, one entry per CDR3 protein. The table shows approximately 800,000 distinct CDR3 sequences, with roughly 34% occurring only once. Sequenced sample: blood. Receptors originate from a man younger than 35 in good health. Both conserved end residues are part of each CDR3. Each record gives: CDR3 DNA, CDR3 protein, clone size, D gene, V gene, J gene. D genes are given only for firm matches. Rows give clone size only sometimes, using once, few, many, or a class for an expanded clone.

TGTGCCAGCAGTCGTGGGCAGTCCGCCCAAGAGACCCAGTACTTC	CASSRGQSAQETQYF	many	.	TRBV2	TRBJ2-5
TGTGCCAGCGATCCGACAGGGTCCCAGCCCCAGCATTTT	CASDPTGSQPQHF	few	TRBD1	TRBV28	TRBJ1-5
TGTGCCAGCAGTCCAAGGGTTCAGCCCCAGCATTTT	CASSPRVQPQHF	.	.	TRBV12-3/TRBV12-4	TRBJ1-5
TGTGCCAGCAGCTTAGGCTACCCCCTCGGGGACCCTGACAATGAGCAGTTCTTC	CASSLGYPLGDPDNEQFF	few	.	TRBV13	TRBJ2-1
TGTGCCAGCAGCTTCCAGACAGGGGCCCTTTGGAATGAGCAGTTCTTC	CASSFQTGALWNEQFF	few	TRBD1	TRBV7-2	TRBJ2-1
TGTGCCAGCAGCGACAGGGCAGATACGCAGTATTTT	CASSDRADTQYF	.	TRBD1	TRBV2	TRBJ2-3
TGCAGCGTAGGGACAGGGTCCTACGAGCAGTACTTC	CSVGTGSYEQYF	many	TRBD1	TRBV29-1	TRBJ2-7
TGTGCCAGCACGCCTTCCGCCCGACCGGGGGATGAGCAGTACTTC	CASTPSARPGDEQYF	.	.	TRBV4-2	TRBJ2-7
TGTGCCAGCAGCCTGGGGCAGGGTAGTTTGAATGAGCAGTTCTTC	CASSLGQGSLNEQFF	many	.	TRBV3-1	TRBJ2-1
TGCAGTGCCACCGGGACAGGGGTGGATACGCAGTATTTT	CSATGTGVDTQYF	once	TRBD1	TRBV20-1	TRBJ2-3
TGCGCCAGCAGCCAAGAGGACAGGGGTGGGGATACGCAGTATTTT	CASSQEDRGGDTQYF	.	TRBD1	TRBV4-1	TRBJ2-3
TGTGCCAGCACCCCGGTAGGGATTCTGCGTGAAAAACTGTTTTTT	CASTPVGILREKLFF	few	.	TRBV27	TRBJ1-4
TGCAGCGTCCGGTCCTTAAAGGAAGCTTTCTTT	CSVRSLKEAFF	.	.	TRBV29-1	TRBJ1-1
TGCAGTGCTAGAGATCGGGCAGCAAAAGAGACCCAGTTCTTC	CSARDRAAKETQFF	once	.	TRBV20-1	TRBJ2-1
TGTGCCAGCAGTCCCCCATGGGTCTCTGGGGCCAACGTCCTGACTTTC	CASSPPWVSGANVLTF	.	.	TRBV27	TRBJ2-6
TGTGCCAGCAGGACAGGGACTATAACAGATACGCAGTATTTT	CASRTGTITDTQYF	.	.	TRBV12-3/TRBV12-4	TRBJ2-3
TGCAGTGCTGGGACAGGGGGGAATAGCAATCAGCCCCAGCATTTT	CSAGTGGNSNQPQHF	few	TRBD1	TRBV20-1	TRBJ1-5
TGTGCCAGCAGTTTTGACTGGAAGACTGGGGCCAACGTCCTGACTTTC	CASSFDWKTGANVLTF	many	.	TRBV12-3/TRBV12-4	TRBJ2-6
TGTGCCAGCAGTGCATCTAGCGGGTTCTACAATGAGCAGTTCTTC	CASSASSGFYNEQFF	few	TRBD2	TRBV2	TRBJ2-1
TGTGCCAGCAGTTTTGAGGGCGCGTATGGCTACACCTTC	CASSFEGAYGYTF	few	.	TRBV27	TRBJ1-2
TGTGCCACCAGTGACCCAGACAGGGGTTTCACAGATACGCAGTATTTT	CATSDPDRGFTDTQYF	.	TRBD1	TRBV24-1	TRBJ2-3
TGTGCCAGCAGTGTACAGGGAAATAATTCACCCCTCCACTTT	CASSVQGNNSPLHF	many	.	TRBV12-3/TRBV12-4	TRBJ1-6
TGTGCCAGCAGTGACCAGGGGAACACTGAAGCTTTCTTT	CASSDQGNTEAFF	few	.	TRBV2	TRBJ1-1
TGCAGCGTTGTTGTCCAGGGAAGGAGTGAGCAGTACTTC	CSVVVQGRSEQYF	few	.	TRBV29-1	TRBJ2-5
TGTGCCAGCAGTGTTAGAGGGGGCCTCGGGACCCAGTACTTC	CASSVRGGLGTQYF	.	TRBD1	TRBV12-3/TRBV12-4	TRBJ2-5
TGTGCCAGCGCACCAAGGGAATCGGACGGCTACACCTTC	CASAPRESDGYTF	.	.	TRBV18	TRBJ1-2
TGTGCCTGGATTTCGGACAGGGGGGGAAAAGCTTTCTTT	CAWISDRGGKAFF	.	TRBD1	TRBV30	TRBJ1-1
TGTGCCAGCAGCCGGGACAGGCGTGGGATGAAGGCTGAGCAGTTCTTC	CASSRDRRGMKAEQFF	.	TRBD1	TRBV7-2	TRBJ2-1
TGTGCCAGCAGCCAAACGACAGGGGGCGGCCTTAATGGGCAGTACTTC	CASSQTTGGGLNGQYF	few	TRBD1	TRBV4-2	TRBJ2-5
TGTGCCAGCAGCCGAGCCTACGAGCAGTACTTC	CASSRAYEQYF	many	.	TRBV7-2	TRBJ2-7
TGCGCCAGCAGCGATAACGACACGCCGAACACTGAAGCTTTCTTT	CASSDNDTPNTEAFF	few	.	TRBV5-1	TRBJ1-1
TGTGCCATCAGTTCGGGACAGGCAACTAATGAAAAACTGTTTTTT	CAISSGQATNEKLFF	few	TRBD1	TRBV10-3	TRBJ1-4
TGTGCCACCAGTGACCCCGAGCAGCCCCAGCATTTT	CATSDPEQPQHF	.	.	TRBV24-1	TRBJ1-5
TGCAGCGTTGAAAGGGGTGGTGGTGAAGCTTTCTTT	CSVERGGGEAFF	few	.	TRBV29-1	TRBJ1-1
TGTGCCAGCAGCTTATGGGATTCGGCTAATGAAAAACTGTTTTTT	CASSLWDSANEKLFF	.	.	TRBV7-2	TRBJ1-4
TGTGCCAGCAGCCCACTAGAGCAAGAGACCCAGTACTTC	CASSPLEQETQYF	few	.	TRBV2	TRBJ2-5
TGCGCCAGCAGCTTGGAGGCCCCAGAGGGCATTCAGTACTTC	CASSLEAPEGIQYF	few	.	TRBV5-1	TRBJ2-4
TGTGCCAGCTCACCCGAAAACAGGGGAAGTGACACTGAAGCTTTCTTT	CASSPENRGSDTEAFF	.	TRBD1	TRBV18	TRBJ1-1
TGCGCCAGCAGCCAAGATTGGGGGGCGTCGTACAATGAGCAGTACTTC	CASSQDWGASYNEQYF	few	.	TRBV4-3	TRBJ2-7
TGTGCCTGGACGGTGGAAGTGCAGTCACCCCTCCACTTT	CAWTVEVQSPLHF	.	.	TRBV30	TRBJ1-6
TGCAGTGCAAGACAGGGGGCGAACGCCAAAAACATTCAGTACTTC	CSARQGANAKNIQYF	.	TRBD1	TRBV20-1	TRBJ2-4
TGTGCCAGCAGCTTAGCCGGGCCCACTAGCAATCAGCCCCAGCATTTT	CASSLAGPTSNQPQHF	.	.	TRBV7-2	TRBJ1-5
TGTGCCAGCAGCTTGGGTACGGGGGGTGGAACTGAAGCTTTCTTT	CASSLGTGGGTEAFF	few	.	TRBV5-5	TRBJ1-1
TGTGCCAGCACGATGGGAGGCGAGCAGTTCTTC	CASTMGGEQFF	many	.	TRBV27	TRBJ2-1
TGCGCCAGCAGCCAAGATATCTTCTACAATGAGCAGTACTTC	CASSQDIFYNEQYF	.	.	TRBV4-1	TRBJ2-7
TGTGCCAGCAGTTGGGGACAGATTGAAGCTTTCTTT	CASSWGQIEAFF	.	TRBD1	TRBV12-3/TRBV12-4	TRBJ1-1